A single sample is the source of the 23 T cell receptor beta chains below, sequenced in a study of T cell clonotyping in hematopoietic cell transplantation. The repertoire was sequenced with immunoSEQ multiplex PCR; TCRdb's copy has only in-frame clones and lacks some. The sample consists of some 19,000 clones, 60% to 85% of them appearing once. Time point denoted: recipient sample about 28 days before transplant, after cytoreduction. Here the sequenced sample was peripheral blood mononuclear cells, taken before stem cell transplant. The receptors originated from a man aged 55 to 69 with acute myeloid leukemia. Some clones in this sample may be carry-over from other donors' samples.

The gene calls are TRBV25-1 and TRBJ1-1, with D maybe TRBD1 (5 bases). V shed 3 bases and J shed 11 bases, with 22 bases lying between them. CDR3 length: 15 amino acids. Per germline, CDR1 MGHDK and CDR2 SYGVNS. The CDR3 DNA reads TGTGCCAGCAGTGACCCCGGGTCAGGGCCTAGAAAGGCTTTCTTT. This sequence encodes CASSDPGSGPRKAFF.

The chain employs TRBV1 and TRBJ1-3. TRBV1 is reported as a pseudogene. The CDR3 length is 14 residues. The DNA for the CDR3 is TGCACCAGCAGCCAAGATCCCGGTGGAAACACCATATATTTT. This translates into CTSSQDPGGNTIYF.

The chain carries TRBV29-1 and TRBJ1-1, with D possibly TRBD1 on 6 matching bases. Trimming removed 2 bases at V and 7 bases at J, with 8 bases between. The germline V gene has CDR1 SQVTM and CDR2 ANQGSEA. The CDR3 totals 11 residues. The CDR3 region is CSVETGNEAFF. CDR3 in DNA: TGCAGCGTTGAAACAGGGAATGAAGCTTTCTTT.

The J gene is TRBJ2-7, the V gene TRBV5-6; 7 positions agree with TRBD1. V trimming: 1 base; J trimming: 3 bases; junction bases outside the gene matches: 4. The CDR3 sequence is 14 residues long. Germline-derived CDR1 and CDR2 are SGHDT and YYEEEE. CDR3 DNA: TGTGCCAGCAGCTTGTGGGACAGACGCTACGAGCAGTACTTC. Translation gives CASSLWDRRYEQYF.

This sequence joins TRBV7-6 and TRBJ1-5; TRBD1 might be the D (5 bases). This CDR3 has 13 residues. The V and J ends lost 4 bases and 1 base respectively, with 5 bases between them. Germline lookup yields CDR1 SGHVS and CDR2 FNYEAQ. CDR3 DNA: TGTGCCAGCAGCTGGGACAGCAATCAGCCCCAGCATTTT. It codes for CASSWDSNQPQHF.

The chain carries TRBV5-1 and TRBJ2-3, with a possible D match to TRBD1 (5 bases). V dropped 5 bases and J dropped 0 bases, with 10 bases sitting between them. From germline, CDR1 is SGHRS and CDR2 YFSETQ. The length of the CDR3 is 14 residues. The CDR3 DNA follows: TGCGCCAGCAGTCAGGGTACTAGCACAGATACGCAGTATTTT. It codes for CASSQGTSTDTQYF.

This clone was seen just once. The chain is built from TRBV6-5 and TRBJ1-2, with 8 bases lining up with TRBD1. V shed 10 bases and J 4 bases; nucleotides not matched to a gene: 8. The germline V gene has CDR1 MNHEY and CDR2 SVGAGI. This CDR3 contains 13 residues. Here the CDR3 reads CATSGGDGYGYTF. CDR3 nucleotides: TGTGCCACCTCAGGGGGCGACGGCTATGGCTACACCTTC.

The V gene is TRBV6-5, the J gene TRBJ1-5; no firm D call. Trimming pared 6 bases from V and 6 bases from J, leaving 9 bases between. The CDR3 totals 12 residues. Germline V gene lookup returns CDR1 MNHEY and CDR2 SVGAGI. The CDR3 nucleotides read TGTGCCAGCAGCAACCCCCCTCAGCCCCAGCATTTT. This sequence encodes CASSNPPQPQHF.

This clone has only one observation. CDR3 bases: TGCAGCGGGCACAGGAGTGGGAACACTGAAGCTTTCTTT. Encoded protein: CSGHRSGNTEAFF. V gene TRBV29-1 combines with J gene TRBJ1-1; TRBD1 is a possible D gene (5 bases). The CDR3 extends over 13 amino acids. The germline gives CDR1 SQVTM, CDR2 ANQGSEA. Trimming shortened V by 7 bases and J by 1 base, and 13 bases separated the two germline ends.

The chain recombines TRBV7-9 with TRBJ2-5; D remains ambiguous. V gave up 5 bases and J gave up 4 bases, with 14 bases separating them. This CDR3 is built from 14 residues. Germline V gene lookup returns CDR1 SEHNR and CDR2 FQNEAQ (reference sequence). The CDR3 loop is CASSPVTARETQYF. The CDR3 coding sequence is TGTGCCAGCAGCCCCGTAACCGCGCGAGAGACCCAGTACTTC.

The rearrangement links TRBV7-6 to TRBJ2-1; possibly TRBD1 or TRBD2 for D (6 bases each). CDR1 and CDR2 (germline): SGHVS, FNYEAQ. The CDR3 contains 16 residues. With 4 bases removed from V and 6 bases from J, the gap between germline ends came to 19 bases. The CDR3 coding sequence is TGTGCCAGCAGCTCTAGAGGGGGGTGGGGGATCAATGAGCAGTTCTTC. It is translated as CASSSRGGWGINEQFF.

CDR3 in amino acids: CASSQRPEATEAFF. The DNA for the CDR3 is TGTGCCAGCAGCCAGAGACCGGAGGCCACTGAAGCTTTCTTT. V is TRBV27 and J is TRBJ1-1; D ambiguous. There are 14 residues in the CDR3. Germline CDR1 is MNHEY and CDR2 is SMNVEV (reference sequence). V was shortened by 6 bases and J by 4 bases, with 15 bases between the two germline ends.

The CDR3 loop is CASSLPASGGYTF. The CDR3 region has the DNA TGTGCCAGCAGCTTGCCAGCTTCCGGTGGCTACACCTTC. The chain employs TRBV5-8 and TRBJ1-2; D call uncertain. CDR3 length: 13 amino acids. From germline, CDR1 is SGHTS and CDR2 YDEGEE. Trimming stripped 1 base from V and 7 bases from J, with 11 bases between.

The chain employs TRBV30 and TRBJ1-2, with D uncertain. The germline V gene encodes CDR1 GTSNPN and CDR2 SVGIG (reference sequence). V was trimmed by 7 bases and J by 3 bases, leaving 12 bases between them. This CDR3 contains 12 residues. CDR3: CAYRAIHYGYTF. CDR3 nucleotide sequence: TGTGCCTATCGGGCCATCCACTATGGCTACACCTTC.

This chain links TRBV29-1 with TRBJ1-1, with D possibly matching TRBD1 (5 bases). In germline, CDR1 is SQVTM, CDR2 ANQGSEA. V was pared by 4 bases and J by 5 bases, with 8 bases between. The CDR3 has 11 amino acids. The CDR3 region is CSVVTVTEAFF. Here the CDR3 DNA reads TGCAGCGTTGTGACAGTAACTGAAGCTTTCTTT.

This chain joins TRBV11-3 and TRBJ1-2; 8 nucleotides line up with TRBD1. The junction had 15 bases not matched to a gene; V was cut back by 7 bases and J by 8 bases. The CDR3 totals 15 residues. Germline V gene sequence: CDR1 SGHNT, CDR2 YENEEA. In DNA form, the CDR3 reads TGTGCCAGCACGACAGGGGTCGAGAGGGATTACGGCTACACCTTC. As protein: CASTTGVERDYGYTF.

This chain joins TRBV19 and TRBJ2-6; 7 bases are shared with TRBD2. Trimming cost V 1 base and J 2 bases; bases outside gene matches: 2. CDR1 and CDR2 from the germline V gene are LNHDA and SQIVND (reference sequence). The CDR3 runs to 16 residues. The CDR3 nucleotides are TGTGCCAGTAGTATAGGTCGGGGGGCTGGGGCCAACGTCCTGACTTTC. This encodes CASSIGRGAGANVLTF.

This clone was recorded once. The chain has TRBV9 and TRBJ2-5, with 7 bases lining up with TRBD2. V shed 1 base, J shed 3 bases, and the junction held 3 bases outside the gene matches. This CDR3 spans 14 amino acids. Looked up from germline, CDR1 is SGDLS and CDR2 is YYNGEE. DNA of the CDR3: TGTGCCAGCAGCGTAAGTGCGGGGGAAGAGACCCAGTACTTC. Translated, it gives CASSVSAGEETQYF.

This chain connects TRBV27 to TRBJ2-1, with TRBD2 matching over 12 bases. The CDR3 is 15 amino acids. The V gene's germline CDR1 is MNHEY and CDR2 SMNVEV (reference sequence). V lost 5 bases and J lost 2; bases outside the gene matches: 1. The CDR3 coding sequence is TGTGCCAGCAGTCCTAGCGGGGGGGCCTACAATGAGCAGTTCTTC. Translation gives CASSPSGGAYNEQFF.

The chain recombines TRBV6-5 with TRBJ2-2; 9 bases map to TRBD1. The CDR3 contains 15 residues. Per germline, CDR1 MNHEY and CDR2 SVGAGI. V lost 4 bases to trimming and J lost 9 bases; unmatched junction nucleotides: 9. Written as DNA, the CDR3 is TGTGCCAGCAGTTCACCGGGACAGGGACAAAGGGAGCTGTTTTTT. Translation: CASSSPGQGQRELFF.

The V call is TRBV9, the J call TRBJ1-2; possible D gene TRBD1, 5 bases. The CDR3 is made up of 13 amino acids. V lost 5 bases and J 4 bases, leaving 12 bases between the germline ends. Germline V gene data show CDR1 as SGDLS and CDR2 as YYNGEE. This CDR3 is CASSETGGYGYTF. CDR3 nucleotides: TGTGCCAGCAGTGAAACAGGTGGCTATGGCTACACCTTC.

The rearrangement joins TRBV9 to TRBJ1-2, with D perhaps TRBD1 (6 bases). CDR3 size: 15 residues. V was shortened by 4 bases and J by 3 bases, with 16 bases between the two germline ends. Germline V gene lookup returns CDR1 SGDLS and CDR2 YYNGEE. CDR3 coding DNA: TGTGCCAGCAGCCCACGACAGGAGCTACACTATGGCTACACCTTC. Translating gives CASSPRQELHYGYTF.

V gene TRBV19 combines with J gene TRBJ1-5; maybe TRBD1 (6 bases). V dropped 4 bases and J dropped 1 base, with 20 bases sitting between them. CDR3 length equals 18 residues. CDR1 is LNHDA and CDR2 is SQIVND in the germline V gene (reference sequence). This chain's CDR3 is CASSTPSGTPRSNQPQHF. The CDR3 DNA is TGTGCCAGTAGTACTCCATCCGGGACACCTCGGAGCAATCAGCCCCAGCATTTT. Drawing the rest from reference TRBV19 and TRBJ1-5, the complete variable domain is DGGITQSPKYLFRKEGQNVTLSCEQNLNHDAMYWYRQDPGQGLRLIYYSQIVNDFQKGDIAEGYSVSREKKESFPLTVTSAQKNPTAFYLCASSTPSGTPRSNQPQHFGDGTRLSIL.